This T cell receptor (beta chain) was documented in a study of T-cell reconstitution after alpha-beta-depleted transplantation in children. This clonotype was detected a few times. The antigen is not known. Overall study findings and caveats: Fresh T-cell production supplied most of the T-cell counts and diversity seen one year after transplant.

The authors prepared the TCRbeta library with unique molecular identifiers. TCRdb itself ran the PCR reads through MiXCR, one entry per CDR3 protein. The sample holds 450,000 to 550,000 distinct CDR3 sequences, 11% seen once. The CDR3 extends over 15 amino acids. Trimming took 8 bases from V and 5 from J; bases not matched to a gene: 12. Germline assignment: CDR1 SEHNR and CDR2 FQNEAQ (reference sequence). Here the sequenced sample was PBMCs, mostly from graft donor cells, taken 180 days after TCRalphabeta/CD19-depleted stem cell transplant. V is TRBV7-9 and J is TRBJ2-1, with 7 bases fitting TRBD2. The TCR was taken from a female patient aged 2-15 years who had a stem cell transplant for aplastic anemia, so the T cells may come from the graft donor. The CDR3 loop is CASRRLASEDNEQFF. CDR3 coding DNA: TGTGCCAGCCGGAGACTAGCTTCCGAAGACAATGAGCAGTTCTTC.